This T cell receptor beta chain emerged from a study of shared clonotypes between healthy human individuals. Trimming stripped 4 bases from V and 7 bases from J, with 11 bases between. CDR3 length: 12 amino acids. Germline-derived CDR1 and CDR2 are SGHRS and YFSETQ. At deep level, the assay was performed. Replicate PCRs were loaded with about 300 ng DNA from unsorted PBMC, approximately 31,000 T cell genomes. Some clones are missing from TCRdb's copy, which holds only in-frame ones; the method was immunoSEQ multiplex PCR. Of fewer than 650,000 clones in the sample, 70% to 80% were seen once. The sequenced material came from PBMCs. The source is a woman in her forties in good health. Some clones in this sample may be carry-over from other donors' samples. The chain couples TRBV5-1 to TRBJ2-5; D gene uncertain. The CDR3 reads CASSPAGSTQYF. The CDR3 nucleotides read TGCGCCAGCAGCCCTGCCGGCTCGACCCAGTACTTC.